These 9 T cell receptor beta chains came from one sample sequenced in a study of beta chain features in type 1 diabetes. Study-level points and caveats: TCRB CDR3s were moderately but significantly shorter in Type 1 diabetes patients in all four CD4+ subsets.

No antigen has been identified for these receptors. Expressed TCRB transcripts were sequenced, since all the RNA that had been isolated was reverse transcribed. Profiling relied on immunoSEQ multiplex PCR, and the TCRdb table lists in-frame clones only, not all of them. The table lists 300,000 to 400,000 clones, around 9.3% of them singletons. Source material: central memory CD4+ T cells from blood. The origin of the receptors is a man aged 25-45 years with type 1 diabetes.

In its sample, this clone was seen a few times. The CDR3 DNA follows: TGCGCCAGCAGCTTGGAGGGGGCTTCGGCAGATACGCAGTATTTT. Its protein is CASSLEGASADTQYF. This chain links TRBV5-1 with TRBJ2-3, with 7 bases identical to TRBD1. Germline trimming cut 0 bases from V and 4 bases from J; bases unmatched to any gene: 5. CDR1 is SGHRS and CDR2 is YFSETQ in the germline V gene. This CDR3 spans 15 amino acids.

The chain has TRBV4-3 and TRBJ2-3; 8 nucleotides match TRBD2. Germline loops: CDR1 LGHNA, CDR2 YSLEER. V trimming: 4 bases; J trimming: 4 bases; junction bases outside the gene matches: 13. This CDR3 is 17 amino acids long. CDR3 sequence reads: CASSLRSQRGSADTQYF. The CDR3 region has the DNA TGCGCCAGCAGCCTCAGGAGTCAGCGGGGGTCCGCAGATACGCAGTATTTT.

The chain has TRBV9 and TRBJ1-3, with D possibly being TRBD1 (5 bases). The ends were cut back, 1 base at V and 0 bases at J, with 17 bases in the middle. The CDR3 contains 18 residues. Looked up from germline, CDR1 is SGDLS and CDR2 is YYNGEE. CDR3 region: CASSVRDGSGTSGNTIYF. CDR3 in DNA: TGTGCCAGCAGCGTAAGGGACGGTTCAGGAACCTCTGGAAACACCATATATTTT. The whole variable domain, filled in from reference TRBV9 and TRBJ1-3, reads DSGVTQTPKHLITATGQRVTLRCSPRSGDLSVYWYQQSLDQGLQFLIQYYNGEERAKGNILERFSAQQFPDLHSELNLSSLELGDSALYFCASSVRDGSGTSGNTIYFGEGSWLTVV.

This CDR3 is CATREGDSPLHF. The DNA for the CDR3 is TGTGCCACGCGGGAGGGGGACTCACCCCTCCACTTT. The V gene is TRBV10-3, the J gene TRBJ1-6, with D possibly matching TRBD1 (6 bases). Germline values: CDR1 ENHRY, CDR2 SYGVKD. V was shortened by 10 bases and J by 10 bases, with 14 bases between the two germline ends. The CDR3 loop spans 12 amino acids.

V and J are TRBV7-6 and TRBJ2-1, with TRBD1 as a possible D gene (6 bases). The CDR3 length is 15 residues. CDR1 is SGHVS and CDR2 is FNYEAQ in the germline V gene. Trimming stripped 1 base from V and 3 bases from J, with 10 bases between. The CDR3 coding sequence is TGTGCCAGCAGCTTAGATCAGGGGAACTACAATGAGCAGTTCTTC. Protein sequence: CASSLDQGNYNEQFF.

This chain uses TRBV5-1 with TRBJ2-3; D ambiguous. Germline CDR1 and CDR2: SGHRS and YFSETQ. V dropped 1 base and J dropped 2 bases, with 8 bases sitting between them. The CDR3 covers 14 residues. The CDR3 loop reads CASSLLEVTDTQYF. The CDR3 nucleotides are TGCGCCAGCAGCTTGTTAGAAGTCACAGATACGCAGTATTTT.

The CDR3 nucleotides are TGCGCCAGCAGCCAAGATGGGCAGGGAGGGGAGACCCAGTACTTC. Translating gives CASSQDGQGGETQYF. The chain combines TRBV4-1 with TRBJ2-5, with 7 bases matching TRBD2. The CDR3 length is 15 residues. Germline CDR1 MGHRA, CDR2 YSYEKL. V dropped 0 bases and J dropped 5; count of bases not matched to a gene: 6.

This sequence joins TRBV7-2 and TRBJ2-7; the D gene is possibly TRBD2 (5 bases). Germline V gene sequence: CDR1 SGHTA, CDR2 FQGNSA. The germline V and J ends were trimmed by 6 bases and 2 bases, with 17 bases remaining between them. There are 15 residues in the CDR3. The CDR3 nucleotides are TGTGCCAGCAGTCCGTTCAACGACTACACCTACGAGCAGTACTTC. It translates to CASSPFNDYTYEQYF.

The sample holds a few counts of this clone. The V call is TRBV4-3, the J call TRBJ1-2, with D perhaps TRBD1 (5 bases). Trimming took 0 bases from V and 4 from J, leaving 9 bases between them. Germline loops: CDR1 LGHNA, CDR2 YSLEER. There are 14 residues in the CDR3. CDR3 protein: CASSQDRQIYGYTF. The DNA for the CDR3 is TGCGCCAGCAGCCAAGATAGACAGATCTATGGCTACACCTTC.